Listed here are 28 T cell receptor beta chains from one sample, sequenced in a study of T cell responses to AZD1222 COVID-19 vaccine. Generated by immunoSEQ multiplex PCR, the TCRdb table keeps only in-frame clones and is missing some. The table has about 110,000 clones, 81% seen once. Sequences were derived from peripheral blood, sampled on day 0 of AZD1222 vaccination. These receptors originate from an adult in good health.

The CDR3 sequence is CATSDSGSTALSTDTQYF. CDR3 DNA: TGTGCCACCAGTGATTCCGGTTCGACAGCGCTCAGCACAGATACGCAGTATTTT. V is TRBV24-1 and J is TRBJ2-3; tentative D call: TRBD1 (5 bases). The CDR3 sequence is 18 residues long. CDR1 is KGHDR and CDR2 is SFDVKD in the germline V gene. Trimming removed 2 bases from V and 0 bases from J, with 17 bases in between.

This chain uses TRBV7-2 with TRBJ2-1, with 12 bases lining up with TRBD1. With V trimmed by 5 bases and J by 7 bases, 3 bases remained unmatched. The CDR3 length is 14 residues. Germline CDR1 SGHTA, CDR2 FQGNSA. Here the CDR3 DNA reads TGTGCCAGCAGCCGGGACAGGGGGCAGAATGAGCAGTTCTTC. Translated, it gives CASSRDRGQNEQFF.

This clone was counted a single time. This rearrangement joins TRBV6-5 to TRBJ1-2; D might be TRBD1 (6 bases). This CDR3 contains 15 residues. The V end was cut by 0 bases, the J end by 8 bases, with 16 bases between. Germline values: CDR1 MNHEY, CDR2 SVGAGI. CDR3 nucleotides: TGTGCCAGCAGTTACTCGTATGGGGGCGCGGACGGCTACACCTTC. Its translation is CASSYSYGGADGYTF.

This chain's CDR3 is CASSLGRVETQYF. The CDR3 DNA reads as TGTGCCAGCAGCTTAGGAAGGGTAGAGACCCAGTACTTC. The genes are TRBV7-2 and TRBJ2-5, with D uncertain. This CDR3 has 13 residues. CDR1 is SGHTA and CDR2 is FQGNSA in the germline V gene. Deletions cut 1 base from V and 4 bases from J, with 7 bases between. Filled out from reference TRBV7-2 and TRBJ2-5, the complete variable domain reads GAGVSQSPSNKVTEKGKDVELRCDPISGHTALYWYRQSLGQGLEFLIYFQGNSAPDKSGLPSDRFSAERTGGSVSTLTIQRTQQEDSAVYLCASSLGRVETQYFGPGTRLLVL.

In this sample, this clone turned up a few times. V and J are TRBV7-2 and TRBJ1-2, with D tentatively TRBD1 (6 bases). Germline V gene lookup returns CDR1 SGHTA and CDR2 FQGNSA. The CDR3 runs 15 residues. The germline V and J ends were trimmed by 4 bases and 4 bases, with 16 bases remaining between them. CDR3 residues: CASSWKQGGGYGYTF. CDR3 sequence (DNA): TGTGCCAGCAGCTGGAAACAGGGAGGGGGCTATGGCTACACCTTC.

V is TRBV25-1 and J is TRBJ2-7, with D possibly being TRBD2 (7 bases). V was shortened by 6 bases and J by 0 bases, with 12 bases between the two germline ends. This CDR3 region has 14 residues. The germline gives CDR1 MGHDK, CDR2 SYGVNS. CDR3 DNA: TGTGCCAGCAGCCTTGGGGGGGCCTCCTACGAGCAGTACTTC. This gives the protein CASSLGGASYEQYF.

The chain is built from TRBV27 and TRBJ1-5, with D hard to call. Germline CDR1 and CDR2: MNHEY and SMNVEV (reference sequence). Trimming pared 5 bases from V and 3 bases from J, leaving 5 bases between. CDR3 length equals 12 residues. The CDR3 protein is CASSPINQPQHF. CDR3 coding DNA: TGTGCCAGCAGTCCCATCAATCAGCCCCAGCATTTT.

The CDR3 here is CASSYDRGGVTGYTF. CDR3 DNA: TGTGCCAGCAGTTACGACAGGGGAGGGGTTACTGGCTACACCTTC. V gene TRBV6-5 combines with J gene TRBJ1-2; 8 bases align to TRBD1. The germline V gene encodes CDR1 MNHEY and CDR2 SVGAGI. This CDR3 region has 15 residues. Trimming removed 2 bases from V and 7 bases from J; junction bases left unmatched: 9.

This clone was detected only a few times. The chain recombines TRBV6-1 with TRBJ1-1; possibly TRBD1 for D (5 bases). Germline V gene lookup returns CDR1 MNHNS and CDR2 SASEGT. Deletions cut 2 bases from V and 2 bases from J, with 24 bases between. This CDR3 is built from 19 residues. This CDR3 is CASSEYIGMAEGPNTEAFF. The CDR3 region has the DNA TGTGCCAGCAGTGAATATATAGGTATGGCCGAGGGGCCAAACACTGAAGCTTTCTTT.

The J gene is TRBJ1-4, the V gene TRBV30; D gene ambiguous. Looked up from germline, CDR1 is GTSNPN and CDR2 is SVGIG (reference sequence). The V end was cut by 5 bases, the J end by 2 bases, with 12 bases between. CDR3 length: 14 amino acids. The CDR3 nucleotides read TGTGCCTGGCGATACTCGGGGACTAATGAAAAACTGTTTTTT. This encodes CAWRYSGTNEKLFF.

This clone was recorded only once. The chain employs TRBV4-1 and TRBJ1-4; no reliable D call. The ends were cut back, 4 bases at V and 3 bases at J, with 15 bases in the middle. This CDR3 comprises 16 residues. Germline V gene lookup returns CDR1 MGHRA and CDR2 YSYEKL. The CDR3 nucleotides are TGCGCCAGCAGCCGTTCAACGACGGTCTCTAATGAAAAACTGTTTTTT. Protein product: CASSRSTTVSNEKLFF.

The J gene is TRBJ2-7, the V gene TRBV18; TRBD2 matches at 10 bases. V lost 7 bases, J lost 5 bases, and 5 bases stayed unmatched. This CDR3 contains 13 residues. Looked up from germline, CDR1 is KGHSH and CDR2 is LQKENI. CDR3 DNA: TGTGCCAGCTTGCTAGCGGGAGTTAACGAGCAGTACTTC. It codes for CASLLAGVNEQYF.

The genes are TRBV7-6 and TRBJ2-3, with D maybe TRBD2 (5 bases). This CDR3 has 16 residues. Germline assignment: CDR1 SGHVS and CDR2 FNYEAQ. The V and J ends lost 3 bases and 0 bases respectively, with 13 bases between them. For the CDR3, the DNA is TGTGCCAGCAGCTTCCAACGGGCTAGCAGCACAGATACGCAGTATTTT. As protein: CASSFQRASSTDTQYF.

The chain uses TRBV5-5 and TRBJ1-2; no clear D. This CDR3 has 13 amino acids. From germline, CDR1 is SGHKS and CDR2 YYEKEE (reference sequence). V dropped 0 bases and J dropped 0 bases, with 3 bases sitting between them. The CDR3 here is CASSLGANYGYTF. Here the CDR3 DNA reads TGTGCCAGCAGCTTGGGAGCTAACTATGGCTACACCTTC.

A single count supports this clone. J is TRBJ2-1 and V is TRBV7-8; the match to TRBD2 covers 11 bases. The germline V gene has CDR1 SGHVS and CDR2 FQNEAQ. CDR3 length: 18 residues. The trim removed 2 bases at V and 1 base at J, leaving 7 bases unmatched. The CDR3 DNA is TGTGCCAGCAGCTTAACAAGACTAGCGGGAAAATCCTACAATGAGCAGTTCTTC. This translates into CASSLTRLAGKSYNEQFF.

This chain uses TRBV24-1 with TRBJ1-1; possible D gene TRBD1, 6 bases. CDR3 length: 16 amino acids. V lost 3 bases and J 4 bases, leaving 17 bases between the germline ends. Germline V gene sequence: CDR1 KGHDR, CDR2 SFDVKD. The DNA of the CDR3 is TGTGCCACCAGTGATCTCCTGGACCAGGGGACCACTGAAGCTTTCTTT. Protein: CATSDLLDQGTTEAFF.

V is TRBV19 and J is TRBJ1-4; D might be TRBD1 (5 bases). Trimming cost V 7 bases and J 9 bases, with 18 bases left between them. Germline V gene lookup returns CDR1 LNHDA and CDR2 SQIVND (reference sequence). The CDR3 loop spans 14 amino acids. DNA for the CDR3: TGTGCCAGTACCGACAGTCACTTAGGGAAAAAACTGTTTTTT. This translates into CASTDSHLGKKLFF.

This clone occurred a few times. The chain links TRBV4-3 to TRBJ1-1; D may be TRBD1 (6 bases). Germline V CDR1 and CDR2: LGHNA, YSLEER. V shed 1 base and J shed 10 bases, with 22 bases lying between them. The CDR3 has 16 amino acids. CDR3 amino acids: CASSQVTTGRGDGAFF. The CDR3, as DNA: TGCGCCAGCAGCCAAGTGACTACAGGGAGGGGAGATGGAGCTTTCTTT.

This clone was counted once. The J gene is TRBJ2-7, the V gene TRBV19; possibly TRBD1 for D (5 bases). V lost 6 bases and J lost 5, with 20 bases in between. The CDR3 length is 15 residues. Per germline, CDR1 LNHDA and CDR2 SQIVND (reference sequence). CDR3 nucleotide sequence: TGTGCCAGTAGCAACCACAGGCCGCCGCTTAACGAGCAGTACTTC. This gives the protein CASSNHRPPLNEQYF.

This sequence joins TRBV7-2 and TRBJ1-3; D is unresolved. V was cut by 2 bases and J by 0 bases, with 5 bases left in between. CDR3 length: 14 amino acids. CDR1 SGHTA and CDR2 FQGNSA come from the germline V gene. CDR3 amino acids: CASSLHSSGNTIYF. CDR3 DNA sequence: TGTGCCAGCAGCTTACACTCCTCTGGAAACACCATATATTTT.

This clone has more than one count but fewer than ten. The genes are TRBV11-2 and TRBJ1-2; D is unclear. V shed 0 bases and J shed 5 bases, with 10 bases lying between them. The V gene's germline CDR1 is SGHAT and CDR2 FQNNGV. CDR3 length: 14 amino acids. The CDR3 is CASSLDLRAYGYTF. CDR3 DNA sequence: TGTGCCAGCAGCTTAGATCTGAGGGCGTATGGCTACACCTTC.

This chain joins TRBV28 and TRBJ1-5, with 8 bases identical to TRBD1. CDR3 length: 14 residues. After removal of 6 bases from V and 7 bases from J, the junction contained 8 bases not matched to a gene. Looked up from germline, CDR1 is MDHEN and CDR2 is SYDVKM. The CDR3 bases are TGTGCCAGCAGCATCGGACAGGGAAGGCAGCCCCAGCATTTT. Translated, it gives CASSIGQGRQPQHF.

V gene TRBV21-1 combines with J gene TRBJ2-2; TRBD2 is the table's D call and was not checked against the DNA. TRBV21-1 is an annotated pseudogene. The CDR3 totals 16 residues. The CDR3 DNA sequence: TGTGCCAGCAGCAGGCTTGGGCCTAACGAACACCGGGGAGCTGTTTTT. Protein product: CASSRLGPNEHRGAVF.

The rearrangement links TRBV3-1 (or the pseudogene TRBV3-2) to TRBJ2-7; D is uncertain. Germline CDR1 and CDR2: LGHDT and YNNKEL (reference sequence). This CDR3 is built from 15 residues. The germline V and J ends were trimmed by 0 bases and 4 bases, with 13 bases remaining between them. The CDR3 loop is CASSQDLGKTYEQYF. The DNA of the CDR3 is TGTGCCAGCAGCCAAGATTTGGGAAAGACTTACGAGCAGTACTTC.

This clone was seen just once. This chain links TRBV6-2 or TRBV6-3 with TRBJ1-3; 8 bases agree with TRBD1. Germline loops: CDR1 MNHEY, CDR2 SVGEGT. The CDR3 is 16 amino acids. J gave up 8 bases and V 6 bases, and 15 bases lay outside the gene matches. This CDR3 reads CASSRGQGVLVDTIYF. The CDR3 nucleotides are TGTGCCAGCAGCCGCGGACAGGGAGTCTTGGTGGACACCATATATTTT.

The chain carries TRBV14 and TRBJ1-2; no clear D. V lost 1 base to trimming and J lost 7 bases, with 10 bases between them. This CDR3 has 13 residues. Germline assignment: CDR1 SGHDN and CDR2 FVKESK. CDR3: CASSQAGAGGYTF. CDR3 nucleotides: TGTGCCAGCAGCCAAGCGGGCGCCGGTGGCTACACCTTC.

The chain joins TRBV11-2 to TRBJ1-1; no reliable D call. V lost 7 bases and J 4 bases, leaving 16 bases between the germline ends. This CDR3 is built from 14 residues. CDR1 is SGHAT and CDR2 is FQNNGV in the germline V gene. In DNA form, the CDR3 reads TGTGCCAGCACCCGAACGGAGGTGAGCACTGAAGCTTTCTTT. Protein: CASTRTEVSTEAFF.

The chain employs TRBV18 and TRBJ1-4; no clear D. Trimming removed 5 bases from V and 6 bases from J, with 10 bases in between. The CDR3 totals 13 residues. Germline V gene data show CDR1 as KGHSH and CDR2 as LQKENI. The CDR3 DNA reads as TGTGCCAGCTCAACCTGGACGGATGAAAAACTGTTTTTT. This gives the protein CASSTWTDEKLFF. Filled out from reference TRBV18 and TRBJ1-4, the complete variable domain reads NAGVMQNPRHLVRRRGQEARLRCSPMKGHSHVYWYRQLPEEGLKFMVYLQKENIIDESGMPKERFSAEFPKEGPSILRIQQVVRGDSAAYFCASSTWTDEKLFFGSGTQLSVL.